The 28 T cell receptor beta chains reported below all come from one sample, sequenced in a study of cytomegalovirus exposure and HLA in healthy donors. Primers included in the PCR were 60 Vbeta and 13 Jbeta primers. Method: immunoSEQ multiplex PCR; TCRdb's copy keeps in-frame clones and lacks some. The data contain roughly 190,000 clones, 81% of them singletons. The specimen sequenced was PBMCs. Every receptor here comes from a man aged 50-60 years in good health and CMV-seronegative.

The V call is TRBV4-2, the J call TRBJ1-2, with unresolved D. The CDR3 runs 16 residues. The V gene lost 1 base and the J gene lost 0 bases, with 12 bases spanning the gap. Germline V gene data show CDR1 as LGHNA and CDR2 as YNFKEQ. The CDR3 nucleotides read TGTGCCAGCAGCCAAGGAGGGTGGCCTGCTAACTATGGCTACACCTTC. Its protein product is CASSQGGWPANYGYTF.

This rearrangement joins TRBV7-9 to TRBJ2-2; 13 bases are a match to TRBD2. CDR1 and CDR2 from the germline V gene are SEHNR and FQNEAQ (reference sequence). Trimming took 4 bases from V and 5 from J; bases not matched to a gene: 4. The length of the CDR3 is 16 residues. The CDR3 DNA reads TGTGCCAGCAGCTCCGGACTAGCGGGGGCTACCGGGGAGCTGTTTTTT. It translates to CASSSGLAGATGELFF.

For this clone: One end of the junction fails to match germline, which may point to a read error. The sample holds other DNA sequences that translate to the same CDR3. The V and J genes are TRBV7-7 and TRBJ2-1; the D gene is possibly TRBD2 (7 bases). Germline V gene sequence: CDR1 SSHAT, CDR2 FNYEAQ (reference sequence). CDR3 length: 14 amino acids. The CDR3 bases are TGCGCCAGCAGCTTAGAAGGGGGGGGCCATGAGCAGTTCTTC. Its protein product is CASSLEGGGHEQFF. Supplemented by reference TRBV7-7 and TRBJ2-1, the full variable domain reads GAGVSQSPRYKVTKRGQDVTLRCDPISSHATLYWYQQALGQGPEFLTYFNYEAQPDKSGLPSDRFSAERPEGSISTLTIQRTEQRDSAMYRCASSLEGGGHEQFFGPGTRLTVL.

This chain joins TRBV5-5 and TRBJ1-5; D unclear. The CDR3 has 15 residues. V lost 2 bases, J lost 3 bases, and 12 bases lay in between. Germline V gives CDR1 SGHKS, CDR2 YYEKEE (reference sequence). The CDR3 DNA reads TGTGCCAGCAGCTTCAGTGCGGCCCTCAATCAGCCCCAGCATTTT. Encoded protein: CASSFSAALNQPQHF.

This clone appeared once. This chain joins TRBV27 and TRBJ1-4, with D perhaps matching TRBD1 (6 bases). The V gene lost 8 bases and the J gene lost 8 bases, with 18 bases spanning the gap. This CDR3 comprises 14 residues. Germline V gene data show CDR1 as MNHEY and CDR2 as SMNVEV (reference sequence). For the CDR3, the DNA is TGTGCCAGCGCCCGGGACAAAGTTCGGGAAAAACTGTTTTTT. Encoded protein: CASARDKVREKLFF.

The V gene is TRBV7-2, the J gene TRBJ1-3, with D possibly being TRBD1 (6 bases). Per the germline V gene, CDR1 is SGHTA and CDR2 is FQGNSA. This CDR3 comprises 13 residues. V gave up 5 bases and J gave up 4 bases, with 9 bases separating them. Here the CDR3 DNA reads TGTGCCAGCAGCACAGGGTACGGAAACACCATATATTTT. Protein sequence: CASSTGYGNTIYF.

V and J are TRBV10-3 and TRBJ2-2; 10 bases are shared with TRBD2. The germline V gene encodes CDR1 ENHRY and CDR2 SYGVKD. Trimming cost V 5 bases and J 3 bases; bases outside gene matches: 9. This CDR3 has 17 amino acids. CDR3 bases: TGTGCCATCAGTCATCACGGAGCGGGGGGGCACACCGGGGAGCTGTTTTTT. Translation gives CAISHHGAGGHTGELFF.

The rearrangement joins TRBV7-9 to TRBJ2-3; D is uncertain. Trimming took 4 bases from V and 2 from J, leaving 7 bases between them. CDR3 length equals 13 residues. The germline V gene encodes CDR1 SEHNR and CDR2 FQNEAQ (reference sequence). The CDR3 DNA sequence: TGTGCCAGCAGCTCACGGGTCACAGATACGCAGTATTTT. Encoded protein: CASSSRVTDTQYF.

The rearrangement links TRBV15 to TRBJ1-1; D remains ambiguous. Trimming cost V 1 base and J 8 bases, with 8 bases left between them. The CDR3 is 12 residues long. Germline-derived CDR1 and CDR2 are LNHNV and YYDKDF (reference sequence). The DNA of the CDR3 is TGTGCCACCAGCAGAGGGGAGCGCGAAGCTTTCTTT. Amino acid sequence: CATSRGEREAFF.

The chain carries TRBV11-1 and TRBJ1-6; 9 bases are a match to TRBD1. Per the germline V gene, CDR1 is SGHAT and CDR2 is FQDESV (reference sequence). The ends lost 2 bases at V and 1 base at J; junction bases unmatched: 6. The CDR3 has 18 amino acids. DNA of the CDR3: TGTGCCAGCAGCTTAAGCCCAGACAGGGGGTCCTATAATTCACCCCTCCACTTT. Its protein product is CASSLSPDRGSYNSPLHF.

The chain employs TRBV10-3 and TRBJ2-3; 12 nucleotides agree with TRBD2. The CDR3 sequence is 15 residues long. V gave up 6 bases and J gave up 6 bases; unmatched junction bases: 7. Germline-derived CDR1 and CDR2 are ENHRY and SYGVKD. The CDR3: CAISLAGGQEDTQYF. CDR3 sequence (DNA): TGTGCCATCAGCCTAGCGGGGGGGCAGGAGGATACGCAGTATTTT.

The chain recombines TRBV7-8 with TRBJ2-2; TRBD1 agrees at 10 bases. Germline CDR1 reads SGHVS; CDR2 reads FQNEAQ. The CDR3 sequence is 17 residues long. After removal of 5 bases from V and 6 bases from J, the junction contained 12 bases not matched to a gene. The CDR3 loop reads CASSRTYGTGDPGELFF. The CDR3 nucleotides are TGTGCCAGCAGCCGTACCTACGGGACAGGGGATCCCGGGGAGCTGTTTTTT.

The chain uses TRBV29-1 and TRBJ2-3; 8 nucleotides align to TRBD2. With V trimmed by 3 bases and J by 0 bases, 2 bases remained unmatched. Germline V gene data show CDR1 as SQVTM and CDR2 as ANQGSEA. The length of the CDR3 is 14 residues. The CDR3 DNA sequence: TGCAGCGTTGACGGGGGGGGGAGCACAGATACGCAGTATTTT. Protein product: CSVDGGGSTDTQYF.

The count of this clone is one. In DNA form, the CDR3 reads TGTGCCAGCAGCTCCGGACGGGGTCATCAGCCCCAGCATTTT. Encoded protein: CASSSGRGHQPQHF. V is TRBV13 and J is TRBJ1-5; no clear D gene. From germline, CDR1 is PRHDT and CDR2 FYEKMQ (reference sequence). The CDR3 runs 14 residues. V was cut by 4 bases and J by 5 bases, with 12 bases left in between.

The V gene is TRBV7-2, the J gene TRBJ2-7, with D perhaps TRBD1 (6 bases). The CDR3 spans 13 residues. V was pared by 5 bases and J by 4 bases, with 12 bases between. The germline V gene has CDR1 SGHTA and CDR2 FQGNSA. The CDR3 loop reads CASSVTQGYEQYF. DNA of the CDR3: TGTGCCAGCAGCGTTACCCAGGGGTACGAGCAGTACTTC.

The CDR3 loop reads CASSSDSSTDTQYF. The CDR3 bases are TGTGCCAGCAGCTCGGACTCAAGCACAGATACGCAGTATTTT. J is TRBJ2-3 and V is TRBV7-9, with TRBD2 as a possible D gene (5 bases). The CDR3 contains 14 residues. V lost 4 bases and J 0 bases, leaving 8 bases between the germline ends. From germline, CDR1 is SEHNR and CDR2 FQNEAQ (reference sequence).

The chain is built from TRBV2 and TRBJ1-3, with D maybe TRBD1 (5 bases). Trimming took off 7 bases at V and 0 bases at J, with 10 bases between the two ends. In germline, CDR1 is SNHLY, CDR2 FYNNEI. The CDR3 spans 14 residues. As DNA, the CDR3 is TGTGCCAGCAACGACAGAAGCTCTGGAAACACCATATATTTT. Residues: CASNDRSSGNTIYF.

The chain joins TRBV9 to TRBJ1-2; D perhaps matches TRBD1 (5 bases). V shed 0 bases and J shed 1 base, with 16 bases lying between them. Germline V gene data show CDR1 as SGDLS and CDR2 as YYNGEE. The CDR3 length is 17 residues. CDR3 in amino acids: CASSVGVAGDINYGYTF. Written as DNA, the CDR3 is TGTGCCAGCAGCGTAGGTGTTGCGGGGGATATTAACTATGGCTACACCTTC.

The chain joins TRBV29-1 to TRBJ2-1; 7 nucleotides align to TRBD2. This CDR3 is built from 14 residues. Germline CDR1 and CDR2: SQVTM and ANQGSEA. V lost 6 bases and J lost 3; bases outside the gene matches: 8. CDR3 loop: CSVPPGGSYNEQFF. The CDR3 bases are TGCAGCGTCCCCCCGGGGGGAAGCTACAATGAGCAGTTCTTC.

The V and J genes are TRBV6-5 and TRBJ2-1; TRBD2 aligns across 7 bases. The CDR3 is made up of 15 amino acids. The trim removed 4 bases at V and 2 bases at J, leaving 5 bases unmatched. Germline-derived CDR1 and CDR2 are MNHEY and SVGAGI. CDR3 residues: CASSWAGVTYNEQFF. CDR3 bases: TGTGCCAGCAGTTGGGCGGGAGTTACCTACAATGAGCAGTTCTTC.

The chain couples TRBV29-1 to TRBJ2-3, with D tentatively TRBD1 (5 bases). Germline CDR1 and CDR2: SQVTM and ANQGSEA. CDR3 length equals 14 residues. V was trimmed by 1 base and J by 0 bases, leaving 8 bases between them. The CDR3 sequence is CSVEVGRSTDTQYF. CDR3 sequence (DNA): TGCAGCGTTGAAGTGGGGCGCAGCACAGATACGCAGTATTTT.

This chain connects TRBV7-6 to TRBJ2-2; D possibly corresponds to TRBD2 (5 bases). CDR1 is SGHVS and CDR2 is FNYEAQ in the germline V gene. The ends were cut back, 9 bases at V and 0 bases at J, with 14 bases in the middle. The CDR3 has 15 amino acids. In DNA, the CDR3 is TGTGCCAGGAGGACGTCGGGGTCGAACACCGGGGAGCTGTTTTTT. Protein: CARRTSGSNTGELFF.

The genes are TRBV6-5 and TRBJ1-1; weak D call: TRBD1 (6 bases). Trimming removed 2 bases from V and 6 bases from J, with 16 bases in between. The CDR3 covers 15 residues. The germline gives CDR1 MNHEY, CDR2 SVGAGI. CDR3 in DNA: TGTGCCAGCAGTTACAATCGGGGGGGCGGACCTGAAGCTTTCTTT. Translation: CASSYNRGGGPEAFF.

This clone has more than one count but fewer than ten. The DNA for the CDR3 is TGTGCCTGGAGTGCATCCGGGACAGACTATGGCTACACCTTC. Its protein product is CAWSASGTDYGYTF. V and J are TRBV30 and TRBJ1-2, with TRBD1 matching over 7 bases. Germline trimming cut 1 base from V and 3 bases from J; bases unmatched to any gene: 5. The length of the CDR3 is 14 residues. The germline CDR1 and CDR2 sequences are GTSNPN and SVGIG (reference sequence).

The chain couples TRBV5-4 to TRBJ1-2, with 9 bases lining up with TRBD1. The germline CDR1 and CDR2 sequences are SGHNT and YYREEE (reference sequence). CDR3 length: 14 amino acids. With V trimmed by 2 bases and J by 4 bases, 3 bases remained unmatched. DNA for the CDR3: TGTGCCAGCAGCTTACAGGGGGCGGGCTATGGCTACACCTTC. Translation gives CASSLQGAGYGYTF.

The CDR3 region is CASSSLGQDYGYTF. The CDR3 DNA reads TGCGCCAGCAGCTCGTTAGGACAGGACTATGGCTACACCTTC. The chain uses TRBV5-1 and TRBJ1-2, with TRBD1 matching over 7 bases. Losses at the gene ends were 3 bases for V and 3 bases for J; bases not matched to a gene: 5. CDR3 length: 14 amino acids. In germline, CDR1 is SGHRS, CDR2 YFSETQ. The whole variable domain, filled in from reference TRBV5-1 and TRBJ1-2, reads KAGVTQTPRYLIKTRGQQVTLSCSPISGHRSVSWYQQTPGQGLQFLFEYFSETQRNKGNFPGRFSGRQFSNSRSEMNVSTLELGDSALYLCASSSLGQDYGYTFGSGTRLTVV.

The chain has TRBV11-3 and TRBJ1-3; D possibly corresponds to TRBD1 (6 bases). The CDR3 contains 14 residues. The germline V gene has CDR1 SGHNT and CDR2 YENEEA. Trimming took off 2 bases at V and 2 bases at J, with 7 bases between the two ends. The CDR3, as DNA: TGTGCCAGCAGCTTAACAGGGACTGGAAACACCATATATTTT. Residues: CASSLTGTGNTIYF.

The CDR3: CASSLGQAYGYTF. The CDR3 DNA follows: TGTGCCAGCAGCCTCGGACAGGCTTATGGCTACACCTTC. The chain recombines TRBV6-5 with TRBJ1-2; 7 nucleotides agree with TRBD1. The V gene end was trimmed by 6 bases and the J gene end by 5 bases; junction bases not matched to a gene: 6. The germline V gene has CDR1 MNHEY and CDR2 SVGAGI. The CDR3 consists of 13 residues.